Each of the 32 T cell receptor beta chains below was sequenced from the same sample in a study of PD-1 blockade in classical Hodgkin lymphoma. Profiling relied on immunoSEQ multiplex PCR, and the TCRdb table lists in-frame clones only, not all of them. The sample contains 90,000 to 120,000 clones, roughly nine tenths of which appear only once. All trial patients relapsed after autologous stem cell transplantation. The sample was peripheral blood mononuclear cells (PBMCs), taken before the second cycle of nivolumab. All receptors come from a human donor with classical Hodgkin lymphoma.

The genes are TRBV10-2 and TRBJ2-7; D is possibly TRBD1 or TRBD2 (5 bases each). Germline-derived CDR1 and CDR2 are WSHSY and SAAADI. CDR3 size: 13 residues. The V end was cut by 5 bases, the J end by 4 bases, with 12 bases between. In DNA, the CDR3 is TGCGCCAGCAGTCCCGACTGGGGGTACGAGCAGTACTTC. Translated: CASSPDWGYEQYF.

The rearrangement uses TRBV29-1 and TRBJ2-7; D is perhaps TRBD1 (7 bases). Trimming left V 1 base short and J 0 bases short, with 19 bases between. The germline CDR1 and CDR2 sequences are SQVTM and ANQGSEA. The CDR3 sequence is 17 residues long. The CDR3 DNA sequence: TGCAGCGTTGAAGGCGGGACAGATCCTTTGTCCTCCTACGAGCAGTACTTC. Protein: CSVEGGTDPLSSYEQYF.

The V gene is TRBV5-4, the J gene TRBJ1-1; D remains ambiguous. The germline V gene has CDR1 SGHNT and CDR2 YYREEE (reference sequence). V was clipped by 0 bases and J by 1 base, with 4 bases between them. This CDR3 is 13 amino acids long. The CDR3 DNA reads TGTGCCAGCAGCTTGGGGAGGAACACTGAAGCTTTCTTT. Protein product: CASSLGRNTEAFF.

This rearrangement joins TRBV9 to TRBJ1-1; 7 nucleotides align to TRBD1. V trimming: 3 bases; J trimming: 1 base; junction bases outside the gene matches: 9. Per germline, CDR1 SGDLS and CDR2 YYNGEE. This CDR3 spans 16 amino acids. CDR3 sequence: CASSAEGAGWNTEAFF. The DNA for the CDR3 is TGTGCCAGCAGCGCCGAGGGGGCTGGCTGGAACACTGAAGCTTTCTTT.

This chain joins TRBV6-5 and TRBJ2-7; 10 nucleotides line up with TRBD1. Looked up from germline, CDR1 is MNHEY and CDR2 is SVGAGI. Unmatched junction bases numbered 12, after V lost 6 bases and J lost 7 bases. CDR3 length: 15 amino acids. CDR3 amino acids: CASSIYSGTGEEQYF. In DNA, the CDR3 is TGTGCCAGCAGCATTTATTCCGGGACAGGGGAGGAGCAGTACTTC.

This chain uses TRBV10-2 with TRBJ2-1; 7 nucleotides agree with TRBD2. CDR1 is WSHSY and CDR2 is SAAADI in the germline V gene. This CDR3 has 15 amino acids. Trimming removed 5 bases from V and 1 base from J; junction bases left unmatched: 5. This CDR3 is CASSRDYRSYNEQFF. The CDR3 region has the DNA TGCGCCAGCAGTCGGGACTACCGATCCTACAATGAGCAGTTCTTC.

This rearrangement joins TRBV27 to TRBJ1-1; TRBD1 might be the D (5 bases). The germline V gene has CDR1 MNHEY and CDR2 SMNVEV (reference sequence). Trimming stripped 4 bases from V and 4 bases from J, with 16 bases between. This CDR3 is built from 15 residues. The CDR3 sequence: CASSSQKGRGTEAFF. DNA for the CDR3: TGTGCCAGCAGTTCCCAGAAGGGGCGGGGCACTGAAGCTTTCTTT.

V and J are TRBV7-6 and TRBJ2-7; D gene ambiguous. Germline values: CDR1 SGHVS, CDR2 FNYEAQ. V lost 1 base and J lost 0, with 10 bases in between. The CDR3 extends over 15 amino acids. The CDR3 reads CASSLDSVASYEQYF. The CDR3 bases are TGTGCCAGCAGCTTAGATTCCGTGGCCTCCTACGAGCAGTACTTC. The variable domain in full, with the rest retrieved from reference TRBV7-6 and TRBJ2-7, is GAGVSQSPRYKVTKRGQDVALRCDPISGHVSLYWYRQALGQGPEFLTYFNYEAQQDKSGLPNDRFSAERPEGSISTLTIQRTEQRDSAMYRCASSLDSVASYEQYFGPGTRLTVT.

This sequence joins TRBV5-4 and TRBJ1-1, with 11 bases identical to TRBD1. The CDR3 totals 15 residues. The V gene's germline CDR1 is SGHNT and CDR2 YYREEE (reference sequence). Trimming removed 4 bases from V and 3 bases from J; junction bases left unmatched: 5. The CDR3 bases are TGTGCCAGCAGCCTTGGACAGGGGGCGTACACTGAAGCTTTCTTT. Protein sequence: CASSLGQGAYTEAFF.

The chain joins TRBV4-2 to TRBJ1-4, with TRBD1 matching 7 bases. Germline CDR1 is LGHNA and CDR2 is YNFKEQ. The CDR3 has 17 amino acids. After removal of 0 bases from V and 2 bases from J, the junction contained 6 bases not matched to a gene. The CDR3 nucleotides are TGTGCCAGCAGCCAAGATGATAGGGGGCGCACTAATGAAAAACTGTTTTTT. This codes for CASSQDDRGRTNEKLFF.

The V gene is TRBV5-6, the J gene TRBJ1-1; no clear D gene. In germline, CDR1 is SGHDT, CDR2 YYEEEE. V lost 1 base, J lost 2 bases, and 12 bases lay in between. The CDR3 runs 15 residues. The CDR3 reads CASSLRGGSNTEAFF. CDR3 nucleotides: TGTGCCAGCAGCTTGAGAGGAGGATCTAACACTGAAGCTTTCTTT.

CDR3: CASSRDISSTDTQYF. DNA of the CDR3: TGCGCCAGCAGCCGGGACATATCTAGCACAGATACGCAGTATTTT. The chain combines TRBV10-1 with TRBJ2-3, with D perhaps matching TRBD1 (6 bases). The germline CDR1 and CDR2 sequences are WNHNN and SYGVQD (reference sequence). Trimming stripped 6 bases from V and 0 bases from J, with 13 bases between. This CDR3 has 15 amino acids.

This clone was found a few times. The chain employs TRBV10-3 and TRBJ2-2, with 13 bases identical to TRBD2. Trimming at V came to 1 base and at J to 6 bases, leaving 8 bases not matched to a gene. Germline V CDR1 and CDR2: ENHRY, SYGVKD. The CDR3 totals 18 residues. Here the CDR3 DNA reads TGTGCCATCAGTGAGTGGGGGACTAGCGGGGAATATGCCGGGGAGCTGTTTTTT. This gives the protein CAISEWGTSGEYAGELFF.

The CDR3 DNA is TGTGCCAGCTACGGGGGAAACGATGGCTACACCTTC. Translation gives CASYGGNDGYTF. V and J are TRBV7-9 and TRBJ1-2; D possibly corresponds to TRBD1 (5 bases). The CDR3 is 12 residues long. The V gene lost 8 bases and the J gene lost 6 bases, with 13 bases spanning the gap. CDR1 SEHNR and CDR2 FQNEAQ come from the germline V gene (reference sequence).

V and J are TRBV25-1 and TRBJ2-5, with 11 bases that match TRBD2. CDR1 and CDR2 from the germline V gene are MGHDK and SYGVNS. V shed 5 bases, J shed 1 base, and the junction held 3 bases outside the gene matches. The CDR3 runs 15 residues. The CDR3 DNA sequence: TGTGCCAGCAGTTTCGGGACTAGCGGCCAAGAGACCCAGTACTTC. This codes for CASSFGTSGQETQYF.

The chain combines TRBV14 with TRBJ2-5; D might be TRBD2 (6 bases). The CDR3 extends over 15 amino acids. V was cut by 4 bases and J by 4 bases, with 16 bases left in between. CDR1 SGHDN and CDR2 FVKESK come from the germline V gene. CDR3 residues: CASSPNGRGGETQYF. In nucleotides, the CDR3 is TGTGCCAGCAGCCCCAACGGGAGAGGAGGAGAGACCCAGTACTTC.

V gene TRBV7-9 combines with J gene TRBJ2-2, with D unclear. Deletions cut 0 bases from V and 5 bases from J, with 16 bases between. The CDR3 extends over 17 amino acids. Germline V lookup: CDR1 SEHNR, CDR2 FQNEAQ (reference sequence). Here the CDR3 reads CASSLANRGWVTGELFF. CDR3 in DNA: TGTGCCAGCAGCTTAGCTAACCGTGGTTGGGTGACCGGGGAGCTGTTTTTT.

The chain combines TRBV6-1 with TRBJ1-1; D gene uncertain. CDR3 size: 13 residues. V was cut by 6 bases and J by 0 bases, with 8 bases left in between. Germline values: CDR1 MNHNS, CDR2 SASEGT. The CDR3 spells CASSAGMNTEAFF. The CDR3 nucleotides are TGTGCCAGCAGCGCGGGGATGAACACTGAAGCTTTCTTT.

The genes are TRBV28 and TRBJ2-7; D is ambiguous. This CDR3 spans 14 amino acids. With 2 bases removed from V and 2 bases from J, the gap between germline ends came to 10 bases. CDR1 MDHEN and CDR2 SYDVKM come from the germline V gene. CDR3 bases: TGTGCCAGCAGTTTAGTCGTCGAGACCTACGAGCAGTACTTC. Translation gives CASSLVVETYEQYF.

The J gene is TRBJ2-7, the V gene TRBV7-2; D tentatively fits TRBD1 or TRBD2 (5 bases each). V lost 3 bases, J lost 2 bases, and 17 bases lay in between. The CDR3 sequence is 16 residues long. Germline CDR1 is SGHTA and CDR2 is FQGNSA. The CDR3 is CASSFRGSGPTYEQYF. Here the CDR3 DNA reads TGTGCCAGCAGCTTTAGAGGGTCAGGGCCAACCTACGAGCAGTACTTC.

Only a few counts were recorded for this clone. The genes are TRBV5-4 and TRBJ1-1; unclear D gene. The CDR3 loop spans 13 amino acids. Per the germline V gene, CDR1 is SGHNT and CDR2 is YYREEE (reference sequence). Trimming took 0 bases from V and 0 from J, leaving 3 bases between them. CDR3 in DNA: TGTGCCAGCAGCTTGGAGGTGAACACTGAAGCTTTCTTT. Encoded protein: CASSLEVNTEAFF.

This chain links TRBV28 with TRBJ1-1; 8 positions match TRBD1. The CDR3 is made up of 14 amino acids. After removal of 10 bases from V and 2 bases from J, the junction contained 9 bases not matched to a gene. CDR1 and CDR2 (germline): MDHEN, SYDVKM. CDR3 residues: CATYGQGANTEAFF. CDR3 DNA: TGTGCCACCTATGGACAGGGTGCCAACACTGAAGCTTTCTTT.

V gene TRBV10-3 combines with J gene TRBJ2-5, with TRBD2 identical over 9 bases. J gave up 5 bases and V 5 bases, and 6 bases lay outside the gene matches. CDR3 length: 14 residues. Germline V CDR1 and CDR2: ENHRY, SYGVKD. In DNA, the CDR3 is TGTGCCATCAGTCGTAGCGGGAGCGGTGAGACCCAGTACTTC. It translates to CAISRSGSGETQYF.

The CDR3 DNA reads TGTGCCAGCAGCTCCGGACCGGACTTCCCTGGAAACACCATATATTTT. It encodes CASSSGPDFPGNTIYF. V gene TRBV7-9 combines with J gene TRBJ1-3; D not certain. The CDR3 runs to 16 residues. CDR1 SEHNR and CDR2 FQNEAQ come from the germline V gene (reference sequence). V shed 4 bases and J shed 2 bases, with 15 bases lying between them.

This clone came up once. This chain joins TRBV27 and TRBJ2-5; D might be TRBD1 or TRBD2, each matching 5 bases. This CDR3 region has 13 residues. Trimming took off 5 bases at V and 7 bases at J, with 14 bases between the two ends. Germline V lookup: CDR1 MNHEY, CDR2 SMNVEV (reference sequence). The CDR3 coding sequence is TGTGCCAGCAGTCCTGGGGGTCCCGGGACCCAGTACTTC. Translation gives CASSPGGPGTQYF.

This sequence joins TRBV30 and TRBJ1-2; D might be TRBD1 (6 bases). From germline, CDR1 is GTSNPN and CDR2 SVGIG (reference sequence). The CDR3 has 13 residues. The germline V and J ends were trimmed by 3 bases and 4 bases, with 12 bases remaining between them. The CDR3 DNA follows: TGTGCCTGGAGACGGGGGGCCGCCTATGGCTACACCTTC. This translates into CAWRRGAAYGYTF.

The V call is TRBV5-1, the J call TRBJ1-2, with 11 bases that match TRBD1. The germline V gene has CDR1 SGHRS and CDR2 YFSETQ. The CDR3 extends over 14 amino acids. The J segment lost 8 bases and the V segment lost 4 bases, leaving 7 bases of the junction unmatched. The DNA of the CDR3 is TGCGCCAGCAGCCACGGACAGGGGGCGGTAGGCTACACCTTC. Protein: CASSHGQGAVGYTF.

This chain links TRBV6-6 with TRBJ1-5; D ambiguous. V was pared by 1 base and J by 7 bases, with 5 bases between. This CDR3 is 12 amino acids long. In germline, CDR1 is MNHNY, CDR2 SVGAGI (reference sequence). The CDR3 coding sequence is TGTGCCAGCAGTTACTTTGTCCAGCCCCAGCATTTT. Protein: CASSYFVQPQHF.

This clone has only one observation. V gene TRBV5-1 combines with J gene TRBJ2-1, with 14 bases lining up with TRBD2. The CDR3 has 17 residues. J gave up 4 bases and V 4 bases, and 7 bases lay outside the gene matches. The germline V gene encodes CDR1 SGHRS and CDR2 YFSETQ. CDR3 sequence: CASSGRTSGGIYNEQFF. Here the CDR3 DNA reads TGCGCCAGCAGCGGAAGGACTAGCGGGGGGATTTACAATGAGCAGTTCTTC. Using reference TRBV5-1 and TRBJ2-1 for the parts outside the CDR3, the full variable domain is KAGVTQTPRYLIKTRGQQVTLSCSPISGHRSVSWYQQTPGQGLQFLFEYFSETQRNKGNFPGRFSGRQFSNSRSEMNVSTLELGDSALYLCASSGRTSGGIYNEQFFGPGTRLTVL.

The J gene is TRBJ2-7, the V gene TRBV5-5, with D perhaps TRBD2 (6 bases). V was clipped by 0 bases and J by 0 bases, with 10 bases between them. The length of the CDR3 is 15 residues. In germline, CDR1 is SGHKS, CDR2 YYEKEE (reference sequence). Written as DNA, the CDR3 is TGTGCCAGCAGCTTGGGAGTCGGGAGCTCCTACGAGCAGTACTTC. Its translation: CASSLGVGSSYEQYF. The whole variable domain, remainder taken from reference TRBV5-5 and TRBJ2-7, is DAGVTQSPTHLIKTRGQQVTLRCSPISGHKSVSWYQQVLGQGPQFIFQYYEKEERGRGNFPDRFSARQFPNYSSELNVNALLLGDSALYLCASSLGVGSSYEQYFGPGTRLTVT.

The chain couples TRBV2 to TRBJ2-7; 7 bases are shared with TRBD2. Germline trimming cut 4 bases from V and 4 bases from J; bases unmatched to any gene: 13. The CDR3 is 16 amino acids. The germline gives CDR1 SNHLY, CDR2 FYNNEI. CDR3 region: CASSVPSGEVYYEQYF. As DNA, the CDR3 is TGTGCCAGCAGTGTCCCCAGCGGGGAGGTTTATTACGAGCAGTACTTC.

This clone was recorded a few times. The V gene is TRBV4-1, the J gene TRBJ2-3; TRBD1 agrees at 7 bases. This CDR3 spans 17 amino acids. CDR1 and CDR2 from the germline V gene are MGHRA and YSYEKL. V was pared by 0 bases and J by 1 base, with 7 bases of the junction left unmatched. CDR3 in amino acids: CASSQESGDRGTDTQYF. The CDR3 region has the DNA TGCGCCAGCAGCCAAGAGTCTGGAGACAGGGGCACAGATACGCAGTATTTT.